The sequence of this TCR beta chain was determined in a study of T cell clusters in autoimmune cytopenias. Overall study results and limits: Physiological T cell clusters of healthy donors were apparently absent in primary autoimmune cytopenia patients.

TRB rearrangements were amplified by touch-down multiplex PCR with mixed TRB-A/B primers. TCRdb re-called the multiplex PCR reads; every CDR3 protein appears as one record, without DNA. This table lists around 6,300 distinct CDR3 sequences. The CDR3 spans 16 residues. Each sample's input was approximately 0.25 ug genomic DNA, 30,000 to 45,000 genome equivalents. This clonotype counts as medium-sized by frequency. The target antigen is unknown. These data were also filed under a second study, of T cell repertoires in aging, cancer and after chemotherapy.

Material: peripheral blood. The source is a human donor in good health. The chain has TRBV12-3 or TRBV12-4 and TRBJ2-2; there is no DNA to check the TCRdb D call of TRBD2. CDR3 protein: CASSLGGLAGGGELFF.